Detailed here is one T cell receptor (beta chain). Assay: immunoSEQ multiplex PCR; the TCRdb copy retains only in-frame clones and omits some. Here the sample spans tens of thousands of clones, 70% to 90% being singletons. These data originate in a study of PD-L1 blockade in urothelial cancer. Study-wide context: Blood was tested 3 weeks (second dose) and 6 weeks into treatment.

Time point in this sample: pretreatment peripheral blood. CDR1 is KGHSH, CDR2 LQKENI, per germline. V was shortened by 1 base and J by 1 base, with 10 bases between the two germline ends. CDR3 length: 15 amino acids. The rearrangement joins TRBV18 to TRBJ1-1; D is perhaps TRBD1 (5 bases). This receptor was obtained from a man older than 75 with urothelial cancer. The input for sequencing was PBMCs, taken around atezolizumab (anti-PD-L1) treatment. As DNA, the CDR3 is TGTGCCAGCTCACCACGGTCAGGGCAGAACACTGAAGCTTTCTTT. Its protein is CASSPRSGQNTEAFF.